This T cell receptor beta chain was observed in a study of regulatory T cells in long-lasting Graves disease. According to the study, TCR beta libraries were built with iRepertoire HTBI primers and CDR3-region Arm-PCR. TCRdb redid the calling of the multiplex PCR reads with MiXCR, one entry per CDR3 protein. Here the sample spans 400,000 to 500,000 distinct CDR3 sequences, around 17% being singletons. This clonotype has ten or more counts. Time point meaning: newly diagnosed GD, antithyroid drugs for less than 3 months. The TCR library was prepared using RNA isolated from PBMCs. The sample also formed part of further work on T cells in Graves' hyperthyroidism and ophthalmopathy. In that study: If no ophthalmopathy progression occurred within 18 months, Graves' hyperthyroidism was stable. Initially, a first-round RT-PCR of the TCR CDR3 employed the HTBI primer set. Blood samples included most of the expanded thyroid clonotypes exceeding 0.001.

This sample comprised peripheral blood mononuclear cells (PBMCs), obtained at new diagnosis, from a patient treated with antithyroid drugs. This TCR was recovered from a woman younger than 30 with Graves disease.

In DNA, the CDR3 is TGTGCCAGCATGGGAAGGGGTTCTAGCACAGATACGCAGTATTTT. This translates into CASMGRGSSTDTQYF. V usage is TRBV28 and J usage is TRBJ2-3; weak D call: TRBD1 (5 bases). V dropped 7 bases and J dropped 0 bases, with 14 bases sitting between them. The CDR3 is 15 amino acids. CDR1 is MDHEN, CDR2 SYDVKM, per germline.